The next 21 T cell receptor beta chains were all read from a single sample in a study of Ad26.COV2.S vaccination and SARS-CoV-2 variants. Indicated treatment: around 19 received Ad26.COV2.S at low or high dose, single or two shots; about 5 received placebo; per-sample allocation not given. At day 63 after the first vaccine or placebo injection, samples were drawn. The table came from immunoSEQ multiplex PCR; TCRdb's copy has only in-frame clones and leaves some out. The sample shows about 480,000 clones, around 88% of them seen only once. Material: peripheral blood, obtained in a trial of Ad26.COV2.S vaccine versus placebo. These receptors were collected from a person between 18 and 65 years old who received the Ad26.COV2.S COVID-19 vaccine or a placebo.

There are a few counts of this clone. The chain carries TRBV5-5 and TRBJ2-7; 9 bases match TRBD1. CDR3 size: 14 residues. Germline CDR1 SGHKS, CDR2 YYEKEE (reference sequence). The V gene end was trimmed by 6 bases and the J gene end by 4 bases; junction bases not matched to a gene: 8. This CDR3 is CASNPFGQGYEQYF. For the CDR3, the DNA is TGTGCCAGCAACCCATTTGGACAGGGGTACGAGCAGTACTTC.

CDR3 loop: CASSTDTGVKNIQYF. The CDR3, as DNA: TGTGCCAGCAGCACAGATACAGGGGTCAAAAACATTCAGTACTTC. V gene TRBV9 combines with J gene TRBJ2-4, with 7 nucleotides matching TRBD1. After removal of 4 bases from V and 3 bases from J, the junction contained 7 bases not matched to a gene. Germline CDR1 SGDLS, CDR2 YYNGEE. The CDR3 is 15 amino acids.

The chain has TRBV7-2 and TRBJ1-5; possible D gene TRBD1, 6 bases. The CDR3 extends over 16 amino acids. Germline V lookup: CDR1 SGHTA, CDR2 FQGNSA. Trimming pared 5 bases from V and 7 bases from J, leaving 21 bases between. The CDR3 is CASSPGQSLWGQPQHF. Here the CDR3 DNA reads TGTGCCAGCAGCCCTGGACAGTCTCTTTGGGGACAGCCCCAGCATTTT.

This chain links TRBV11-2 with TRBJ2-4, with a tentative D call TRBD1 (5 bases). Germline-derived CDR1 and CDR2 are SGHAT and FQNNGV. CDR3 length: 19 amino acids. V lost 4 bases, J lost 0 bases, and 22 bases lay in between. The CDR3: CASSSSAKRRVKAKNIQYF. The DNA for the CDR3 is TGTGCCAGCAGCTCATCCGCCAAGCGCAGGGTGAAAGCCAAAAACATTCAGTACTTC.

This sequence joins TRBV5-1 and TRBJ2-1; either TRBD1 or TRBD2 may supply D (6 bases each). The V end lost 0 bases, the J end lost 3 bases, and 13 bases lay between the germline ends. The V gene's germline CDR1 is SGHRS and CDR2 YFSETQ. The CDR3 consists of 16 residues. As DNA, the CDR3 is TGCGCCAGCAGCTTGGATCTGAGGGGGGTCTACAATGAGCAGTTCTTC. It encodes CASSLDLRGVYNEQFF.

This clone was seen a single time. This sequence joins TRBV7-9 and TRBJ1-2; 7 positions match TRBD1. J was trimmed by 4 bases and V by 5 bases; bases with no gene match: 7. The V gene's germline CDR1 is SEHNR and CDR2 FQNEAQ (reference sequence). CDR3 size: 14 residues. The CDR3 region is CASSPDRDPYGYTF. The DNA for the CDR3 is TGTGCCAGCAGCCCCGACAGGGACCCCTATGGCTACACCTTC.

This clone was seen only once. The chain has TRBV2 and TRBJ2-1, with D possibly TRBD2 on 7 matching bases. The CDR3 length is 15 residues. Germline V gives CDR1 SNHLY, CDR2 FYNNEI. Trimming removed 6 bases from V and 4 bases from J, with 16 bases in between. The CDR3 DNA reads as TGTGCCAGCAGCCCTGAGGGGGGGTGGTACAATGAGCAGTTCTTC. Translated, it gives CASSPEGGWYNEQFF.

V usage is TRBV28 and J usage is TRBJ2-2; no clear D. In germline, CDR1 is MDHEN, CDR2 SYDVKM. This CDR3 comprises 18 residues. Trimming removed 3 bases from V and 1 base from J, with 18 bases in between. The CDR3 nucleotides are TGTGCCAGCAGTTTCCCCCCTAGGGCGCAAAAGAACACCGGGGAGCTGTTTTTT. This sequence encodes CASSFPPRAQKNTGELFF.

V is TRBV11-2 and J is TRBJ2-1; possible D gene TRBD2, 5 bases. Trimming cost V 1 base and J 5 bases, with 15 bases left between them. Germline V gene lookup returns CDR1 SGHAT and CDR2 FQNNGV. There are 16 residues in the CDR3. CDR3 residues: CASSLVVRAADNEQFF. The CDR3 DNA is TGTGCCAGCAGCTTAGTAGTGAGGGCTGCTGACAATGAGCAGTTCTTC.

The chain joins TRBV6-6 to TRBJ2-7; possible D gene TRBD2, 6 bases. This CDR3 spans 14 amino acids. The V gene's germline CDR1 is MNHNY and CDR2 SVGAGI (reference sequence). The germline V and J ends were trimmed by 6 bases and 4 bases, with 16 bases remaining between them. The CDR3: CASRGRAAGYEQYF. CDR3 DNA sequence: TGTGCCAGCAGAGGACGGGCCGCGGGGTACGAGCAGTACTTC.

This clone turned up a few times. J is TRBJ1-6 and V is TRBV7-8; 8 bases are shared with TRBD1. The CDR3 contains 15 residues. J lost 7 bases, V lost 5 bases, and 7 bases had no gene match. The germline CDR1 and CDR2 sequences are SGHVS and FQNEAQ. This CDR3 reads CASSLPGQANSPLHF. CDR3 nucleotide sequence: TGTGCCAGCAGCCTACCGGGACAGGCGAATTCACCCCTCCACTTT. Full variable domain (missing parts from reference TRBV7-8 and TRBJ1-6): GAGVSQSPRYKVAKRGQDVALRCDPISGHVSLFWYQQALGQGPEFLTYFQNEAQLDKSGLPSDRFFAERPEGSVSTLKIQRTQQEDSAVYLCASSLPGQANSPLHFGNGTRLTVT.

This sequence joins TRBV5-6 and TRBJ2-1; either TRBD1 or TRBD2 may fit D (5 bases each). The CDR3 sequence is 12 residues long. Per the germline V gene, CDR1 is SGHDT and CDR2 is YYEEEE. V lost 4 bases, J lost 7 bases, and 9 bases lay in between. CDR3 amino acids: CASSVWGNEQFF. CDR3 bases: TGTGCCAGCAGCGTTTGGGGGAATGAGCAGTTCTTC.

This clone was detected only once. The chain has TRBV21-1 and TRBJ1-2. TRBV21-1 is listed as a pseudogene. CDR3 length: 18 amino acids. The CDR3 DNA reads as TGTGCCAGCAGCAAAGGACCTGGGGAGGGGGCTTCAATTGATGGCTACACCTTC. Translated, it gives CASSKGPGEGASIDGYTF.

The CDR3 protein is CASSGRVGELFF. The CDR3 region has the DNA TGTGCCAGCAGCGGTAGGGTCGGGGAGCTGTTTTTT. This chain links TRBV9 with TRBJ2-2; D unresolved. This CDR3 is built from 12 residues. Between the trimmed V and J ends, which lost 3 bases and 7 bases, there was a span of 7 bases. Germline V gives CDR1 SGDLS, CDR2 YYNGEE.

The chain uses TRBV2 and TRBJ2-2; the match to TRBD2 covers 8 bases. J was trimmed by 1 base and V by 8 bases; bases with no gene match: 3. This CDR3 contains 14 residues. The germline V gene has CDR1 SNHLY and CDR2 FYNNEI. The CDR3 DNA follows: TGTGCCAGCTCGCTAGCGGGGAACACCGGGGAGCTGTTTTTT. Translated, it gives CASSLAGNTGELFF.

J is TRBJ2-1 and V is TRBV5-8; D is undetermined. V lost 4 bases and J lost 8, with 7 bases in between. This CDR3 region has 11 residues. Germline V CDR1 and CDR2: SGHTS, YDEGEE. CDR3 bases: TGTGCCAGCAGCCAATCCCATGAGCAGTTCTTC. Residues: CASSQSHEQFF.

The rearrangement uses TRBV28 and TRBJ1-2; possibly TRBD1 for D (6 bases). V lost 4 bases to trimming and J lost 4 bases, with 13 bases between them. From germline, CDR1 is MDHEN and CDR2 SYDVKM. The CDR3 length is 14 residues. This chain's CDR3 is CASSYAGATYGYTF. As DNA, the CDR3 is TGTGCCAGCAGTTATGCAGGGGCCACCTATGGCTACACCTTC.

This clone appeared many times. The CDR3 coding sequence is TGCGCCAGCATCCACTTGGCCCCGGGACCGAGCACCGGGGAGCTGTTTTTT. Amino acid sequence: CASIHLAPGPSTGELFF. The chain uses TRBV23-1 and TRBJ2-2; D may match TRBD1 or TRBD2 (5 bases each). TRBV23-1 is an ORF, with its function uncertain. Trimming stripped 7 bases from V and 4 bases from J, with 22 bases between. This CDR3 region has 17 residues.

The J gene is TRBJ1-2, the V gene TRBV27; D call uncertain. Germline assignment: CDR1 MNHEY and CDR2 SMNVEV (reference sequence). The CDR3 consists of 14 residues. Trimming stripped 5 bases from V and 11 bases from J, with 21 bases between. CDR3 bases: TGTGCCAGCAGTCCGACGGGCATCTTCGGAAGGTACACCTTC. Its translation is CASSPTGIFGRYTF.

The chain carries TRBV30 and TRBJ2-1; D call uncertain. V lost 1 base, J lost 0 bases, and 10 bases lay in between. CDR1 is GTSNPN and CDR2 is SVGIG in the germline V gene (reference sequence). CDR3 length: 15 amino acids. This chain's CDR3 is CAWSEGFSSYNEQFF. CDR3 nucleotide sequence: TGTGCCTGGAGTGAGGGCTTCAGCTCCTACAATGAGCAGTTCTTC. The full variable domain, completed using reference TRBV30 and TRBJ2-1, is SQTIHQWPATLVQPVGSPLSLECTVEGTSNPNLYWYRQAAGRGLQLLFYSVGIGQISSEVPQNLSASRPQDRQFILSSKKLLLSDSGFYLCAWSEGFSSYNEQFFGPGTRLTVL.

The chain is built from TRBV19 and TRBJ2-2; 12 bases map to TRBD2. The V gene end was trimmed by 5 bases and the J gene end by 8 bases; junction bases not matched to a gene: 9. The CDR3 is 16 residues long. Germline lookup yields CDR1 LNHDA and CDR2 SQIVND (reference sequence). CDR3 nucleotide sequence: TGTGCCAGTAGTTCACTAGCGGGAGGAATTAGGGGGGAGCTGTTTTTT. This gives the protein CASSSLAGGIRGELFF.